This T cell receptor (beta chain) was found in a study of blood T cells in healthy people across ages. The CDR3 contains 13 residues. Trimming took off 7 bases at V and 4 bases at J, with 13 bases between the two ends. Germline CDR1 is MGHDK and CDR2 is SYGVNS. Together with a sample-barcoded 5' primer, a J-beta primer mix was included in a second PCR lasting about 6 to 12 cycles. TCRdb ran MiXCR on the 5' RACE reads and lists one entry per CDR3 protein. The sample has about 1,600,000 distinct CDR3 sequences, roughly 45% seen once. The sequence was collected from a woman between 18 and 30 years old in good health. The chain uses TRBV25-1 and TRBJ2-5, with D uncertain. Material for sequencing was blood. CDR3 in DNA: TGTGCCAGCAATCTATTTACGGGAGAGACCCAGTACTTC. Amino acids: CASNLFTGETQYF.